The text below deals with one T cell receptor beta chain. The data were obtained in a study of blood T cell repertoires in COVID-19. TCRdb keeps only in-frame clones here, not all; method: immunoSEQ multiplex PCR. The sample yields over 70,000 clones, 65% to 85% seen once. Per germline, CDR1 MNHNY and CDR2 SVGAGI (reference sequence). This CDR3 region has 14 residues. V lost 2 bases and J lost 7; bases outside the gene matches: 2. The chain employs TRBV6-6 and TRBJ1-4; 9 bases are a match to TRBD1. This clonotype was obtained from a man in his sixties or seventies with COVID-19, enrolled during active disease. What was sequenced was peripheral blood. The CDR3, as DNA: TGTGCCAGCAGTTACCGGGACAGGGCTGAAAAACTGTTTTTT. Its translation: CASSYRDRAEKLFF.